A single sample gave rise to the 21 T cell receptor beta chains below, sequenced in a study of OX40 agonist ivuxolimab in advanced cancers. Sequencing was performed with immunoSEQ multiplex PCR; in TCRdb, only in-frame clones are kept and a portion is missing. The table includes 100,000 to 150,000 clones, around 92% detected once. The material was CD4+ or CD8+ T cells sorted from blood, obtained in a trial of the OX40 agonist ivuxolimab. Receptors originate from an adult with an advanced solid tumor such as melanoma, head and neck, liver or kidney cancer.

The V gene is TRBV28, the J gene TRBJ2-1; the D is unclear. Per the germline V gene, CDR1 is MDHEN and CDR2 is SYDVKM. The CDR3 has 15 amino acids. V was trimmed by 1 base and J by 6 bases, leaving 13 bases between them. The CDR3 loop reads CASSLSRRVGNEQFF. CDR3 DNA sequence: TGTGCCAGCAGTTTATCGCGTAGGGTTGGCAATGAGCAGTTCTTC.

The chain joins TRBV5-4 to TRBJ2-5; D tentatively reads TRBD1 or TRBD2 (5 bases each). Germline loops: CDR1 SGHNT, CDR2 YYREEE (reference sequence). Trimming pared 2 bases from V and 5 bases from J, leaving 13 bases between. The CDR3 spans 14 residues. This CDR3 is CASSFGTPLETQYF. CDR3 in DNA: TGTGCCAGCAGCTTCGGGACGCCGCTGGAGACCCAGTACTTC. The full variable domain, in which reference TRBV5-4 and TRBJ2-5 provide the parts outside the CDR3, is ETGVTQSPTHLIKTRGQQVTLRCSSQSGHNTVSWYQQALGQGPQFIFQYYREEENGRGNFPPRFSGLQFPNYSSELNVNALELDDSALYLCASSFGTPLETQYFGPGTRLLVL.

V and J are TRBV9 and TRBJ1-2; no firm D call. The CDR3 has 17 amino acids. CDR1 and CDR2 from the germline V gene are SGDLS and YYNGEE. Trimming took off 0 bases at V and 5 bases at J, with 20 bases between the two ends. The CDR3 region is CASSVEAGPTSVYGYTF. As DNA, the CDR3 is TGTGCCAGCAGCGTAGAAGCAGGACCGACGTCCGTTTATGGCTACACCTTC.

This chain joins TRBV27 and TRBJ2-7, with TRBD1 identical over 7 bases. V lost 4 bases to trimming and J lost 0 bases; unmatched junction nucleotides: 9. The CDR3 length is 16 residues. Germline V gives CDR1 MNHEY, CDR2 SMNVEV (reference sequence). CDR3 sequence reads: CASSSYRGTYSYEQYF. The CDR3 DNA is TGTGCCAGCAGTTCTTACAGGGGAACATACTCCTACGAGCAGTACTTC.

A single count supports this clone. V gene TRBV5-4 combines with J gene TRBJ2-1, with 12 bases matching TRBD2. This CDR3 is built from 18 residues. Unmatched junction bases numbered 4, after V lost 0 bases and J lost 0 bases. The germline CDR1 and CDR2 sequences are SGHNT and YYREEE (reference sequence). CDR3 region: CASSLGLAGVSSYNEQFF. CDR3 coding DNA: TGTGCCAGCAGCTTGGGACTAGCGGGAGTGAGCTCCTACAATGAGCAGTTCTTC.

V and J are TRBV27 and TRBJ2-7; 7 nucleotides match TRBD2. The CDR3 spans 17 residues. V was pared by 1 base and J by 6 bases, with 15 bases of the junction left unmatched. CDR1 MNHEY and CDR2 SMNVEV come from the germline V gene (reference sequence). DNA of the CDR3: TGTGCCAGCAGTTTATTTGTTGGGGGAGGGGCTAGACGCGAGCAGTACTTC. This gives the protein CASSLFVGGGARREQYF.

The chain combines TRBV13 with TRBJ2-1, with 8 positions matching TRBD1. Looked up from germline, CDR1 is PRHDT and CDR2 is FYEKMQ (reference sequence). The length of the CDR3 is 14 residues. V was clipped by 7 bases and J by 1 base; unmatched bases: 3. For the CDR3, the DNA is TGTGCCAGCACCCAGGGGGCTTCCTACAATGAGCAGTTCTTC. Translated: CASTQGASYNEQFF. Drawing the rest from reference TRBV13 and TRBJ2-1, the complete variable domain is AAGVIQSPRHLIKEKRETATLKCYPIPRHDTVYWYQQGPGQDPQFLISFYEKMQSDKGSIPDRFSAQQFSDYHSELNMSSLELGDSALYFCASTQGASYNEQFFGPGTRLTVL.

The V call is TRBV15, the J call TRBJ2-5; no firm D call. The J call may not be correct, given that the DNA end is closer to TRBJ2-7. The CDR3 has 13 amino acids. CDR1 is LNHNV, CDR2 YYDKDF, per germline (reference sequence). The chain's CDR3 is CATSRDRFYEQYF. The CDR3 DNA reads TGTGCCACCAGCAGAGATAGGTTTTACGAGCAGTACTTC.

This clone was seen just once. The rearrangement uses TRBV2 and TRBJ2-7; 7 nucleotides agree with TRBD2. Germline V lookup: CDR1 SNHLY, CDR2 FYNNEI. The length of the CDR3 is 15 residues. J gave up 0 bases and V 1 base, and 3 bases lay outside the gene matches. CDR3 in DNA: TGTGCCAGCAGTGAAGGGGGGGGGAGCTCCTACGAGCAGTACTTC. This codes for CASSEGGGSSYEQYF.

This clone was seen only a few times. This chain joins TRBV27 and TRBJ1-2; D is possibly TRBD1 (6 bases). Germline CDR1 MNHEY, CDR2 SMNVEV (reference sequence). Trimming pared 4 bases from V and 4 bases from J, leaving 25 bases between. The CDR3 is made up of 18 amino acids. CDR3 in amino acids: CASSSDRPSSGASYGYTF. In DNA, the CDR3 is TGTGCCAGCAGTTCCGACCGCCCAAGTTCAGGGGCTTCCTATGGCTACACCTTC.

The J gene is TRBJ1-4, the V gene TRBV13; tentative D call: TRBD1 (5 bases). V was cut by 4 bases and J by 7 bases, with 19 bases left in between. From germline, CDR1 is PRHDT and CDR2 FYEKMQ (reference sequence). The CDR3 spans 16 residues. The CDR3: CASSSSLGTGIEKLFF. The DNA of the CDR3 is TGTGCCAGCAGCTCTTCGCTCGGGACTGGGATTGAAAAACTGTTTTTT. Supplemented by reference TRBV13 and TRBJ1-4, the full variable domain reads AAGVIQSPRHLIKEKRETATLKCYPIPRHDTVYWYQQGPGQDPQFLISFYEKMQSDKGSIPDRFSAQQFSDYHSELNMSSLELGDSALYFCASSSSLGTGIEKLFFGSGTQLSVL.

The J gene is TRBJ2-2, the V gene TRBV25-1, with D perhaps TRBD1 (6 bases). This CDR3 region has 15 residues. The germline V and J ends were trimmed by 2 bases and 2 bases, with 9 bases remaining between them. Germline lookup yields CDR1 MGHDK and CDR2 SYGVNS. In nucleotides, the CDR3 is TGTGCCAGCAGTGAACCCAGGGGTAACACCGGGGAGCTGTTTTTT. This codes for CASSEPRGNTGELFF.

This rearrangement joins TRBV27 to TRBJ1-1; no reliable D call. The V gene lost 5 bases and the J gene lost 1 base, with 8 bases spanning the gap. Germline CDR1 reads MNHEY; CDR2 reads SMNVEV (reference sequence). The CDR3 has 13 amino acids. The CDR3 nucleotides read TGTGCCAGCAGTCAATCGAGGAACACTGAAGCTTTCTTT. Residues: CASSQSRNTEAFF.

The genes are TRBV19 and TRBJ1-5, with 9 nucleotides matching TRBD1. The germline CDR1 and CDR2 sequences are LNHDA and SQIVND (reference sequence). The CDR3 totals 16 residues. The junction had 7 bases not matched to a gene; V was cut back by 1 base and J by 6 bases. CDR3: CASSIVVDRGGQPQHF. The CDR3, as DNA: TGTGCCAGTAGTATAGTCGTGGACAGGGGTGGTCAGCCCCAGCATTTT.

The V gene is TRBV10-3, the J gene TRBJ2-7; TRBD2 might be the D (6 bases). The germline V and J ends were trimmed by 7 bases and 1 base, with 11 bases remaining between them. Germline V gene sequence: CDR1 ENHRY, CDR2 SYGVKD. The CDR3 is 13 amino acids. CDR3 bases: TGTGCCATCAAGGAGGGGCGATCCTACGAGCAGTACTTC. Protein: CAIKEGRSYEQYF.

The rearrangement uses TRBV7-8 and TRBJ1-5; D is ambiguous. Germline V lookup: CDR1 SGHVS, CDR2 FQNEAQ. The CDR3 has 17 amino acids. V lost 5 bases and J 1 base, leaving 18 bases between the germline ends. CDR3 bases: TGTGCCAGCAGCCTCTCCCTTAATAGGATCAGCAATCAGCCCCAGCATTTT. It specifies CASSLSLNRISNQPQHF.

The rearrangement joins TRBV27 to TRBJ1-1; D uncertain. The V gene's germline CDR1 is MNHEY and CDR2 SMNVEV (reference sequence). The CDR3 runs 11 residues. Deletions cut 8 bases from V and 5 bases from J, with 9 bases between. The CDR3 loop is CASGRRTEAFF. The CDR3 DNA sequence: TGTGCCAGCGGTAGACGGACTGAAGCTTTCTTT.

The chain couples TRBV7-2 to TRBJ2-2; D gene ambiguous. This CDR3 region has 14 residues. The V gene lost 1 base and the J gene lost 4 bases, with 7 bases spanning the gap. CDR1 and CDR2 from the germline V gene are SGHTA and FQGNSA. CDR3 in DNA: TGTGCCAGCAGCTTAGTTTCGACCACCGGGGAGCTGTTTTTT. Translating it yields CASSLVSTTGELFF.

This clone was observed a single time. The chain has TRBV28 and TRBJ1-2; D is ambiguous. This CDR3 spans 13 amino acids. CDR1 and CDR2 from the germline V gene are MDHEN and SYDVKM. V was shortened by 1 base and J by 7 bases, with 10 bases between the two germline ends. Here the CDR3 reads CASSLLITVGYTF. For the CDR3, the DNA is TGTGCCAGCAGTTTATTGATTACTGTTGGCTACACCTTC.

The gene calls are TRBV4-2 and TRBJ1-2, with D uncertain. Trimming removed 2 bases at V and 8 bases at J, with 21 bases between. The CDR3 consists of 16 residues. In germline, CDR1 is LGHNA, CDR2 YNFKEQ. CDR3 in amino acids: CASSQSLPGDARGYTF. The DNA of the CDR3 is TGTGCCAGCAGCCAATCACTTCCTGGAGACGCTCGGGGCTACACCTTC.

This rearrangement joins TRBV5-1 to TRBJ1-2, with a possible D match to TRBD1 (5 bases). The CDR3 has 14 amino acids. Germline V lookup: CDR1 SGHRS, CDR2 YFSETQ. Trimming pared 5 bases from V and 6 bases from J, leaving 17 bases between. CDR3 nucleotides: TGCGCCAGCAGAACCACCGGGGGAAGCAATGGCTACACCTTC. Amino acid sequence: CASRTTGGSNGYTF. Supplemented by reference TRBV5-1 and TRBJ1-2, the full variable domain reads KAGVTQTPRYLIKTRGQQVTLSCSPISGHRSVSWYQQTPGQGLQFLFEYFSETQRNKGNFPGRFSGRQFSNSRSEMNVSTLELGDSALYLCASRTTGGSNGYTFGSGTRLTVV.